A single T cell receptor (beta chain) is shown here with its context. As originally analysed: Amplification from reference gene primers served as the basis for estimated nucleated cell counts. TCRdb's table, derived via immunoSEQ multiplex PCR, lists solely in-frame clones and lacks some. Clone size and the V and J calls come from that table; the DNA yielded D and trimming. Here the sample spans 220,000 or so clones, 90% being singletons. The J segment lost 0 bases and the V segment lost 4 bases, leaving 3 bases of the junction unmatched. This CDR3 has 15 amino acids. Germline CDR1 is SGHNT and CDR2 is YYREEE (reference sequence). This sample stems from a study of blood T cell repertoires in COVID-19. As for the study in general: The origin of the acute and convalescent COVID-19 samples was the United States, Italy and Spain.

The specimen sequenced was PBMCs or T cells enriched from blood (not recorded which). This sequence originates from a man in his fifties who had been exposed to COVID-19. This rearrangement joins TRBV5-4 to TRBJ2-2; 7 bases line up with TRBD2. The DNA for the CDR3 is TGTGCCAGCAGCCCGGGGGGAGCGAACACCGGGGAGCTGTTTTTT. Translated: CASSPGGANTGELFF.